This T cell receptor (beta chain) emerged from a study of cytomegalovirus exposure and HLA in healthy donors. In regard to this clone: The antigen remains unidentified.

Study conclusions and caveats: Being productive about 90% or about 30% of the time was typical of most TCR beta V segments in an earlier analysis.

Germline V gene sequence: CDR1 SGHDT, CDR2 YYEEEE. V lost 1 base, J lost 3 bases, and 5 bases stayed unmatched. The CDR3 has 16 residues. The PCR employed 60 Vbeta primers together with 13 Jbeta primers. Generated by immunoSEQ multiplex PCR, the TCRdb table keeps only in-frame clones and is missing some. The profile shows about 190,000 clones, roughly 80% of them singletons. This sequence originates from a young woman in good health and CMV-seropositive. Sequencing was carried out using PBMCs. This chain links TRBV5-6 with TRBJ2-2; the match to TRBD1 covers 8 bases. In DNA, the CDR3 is TGTGCCAGCAGCTTGACTCGGACAGGGTACACCGGGGAGCTGTTTTTT. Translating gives CASSLTRTGYTGELFF.